The 9 T cell receptor beta chains given below trace back to one sample, sequenced in a study of T cell responses to AZD1222 COVID-19 vaccine. The assay was immunoSEQ multiplex PCR, and TCRdb's table has in-frame clones only and misses some. Altogether under 60,000 clones are present, 84% being singletons, with the ten largest covering more than 8.5%. Sequencing was performed on peripheral blood, taken on day 0 of AZD1222 vaccination. The receptors come from an adult in good health.

This rearrangement joins TRBV6-2 or TRBV6-3 to TRBJ1-6; D is uncertain. Trimming removed 2 bases at V and 12 bases at J, with 20 bases between. The CDR3 totals 16 residues. Germline assignment: CDR1 MNHEY and CDR2 SVGEGT. The CDR3 DNA is TGTGCCAGCAGTTACCGGCCGGGTATGCTATATCGACCCCTCCACTTT. It translates to CASSYRPGMLYRPLHF.

CDR3 sequence: CASLTVTQTNQPQHF. CDR3 DNA sequence: TGTGCCAGTTTAACCGTAACCCAGACCAATCAGCCCCAGCATTTT. The rearrangement links TRBV3-1 (or the pseudogene TRBV3-2) to TRBJ1-5, with D unresolved. This CDR3 spans 15 amino acids. Germline loops: CDR1 LGHDT, CDR2 YNNKEL (reference sequence). Trimming took off 9 bases at V and 3 bases at J, with 18 bases between the two ends.

V usage is TRBV19 and J usage is TRBJ2-7, with 11 bases lining up with TRBD1. The CDR3 runs to 17 residues. Trimming cost V 5 bases and J 2 bases; bases outside gene matches: 11. Germline CDR1 LNHDA, CDR2 SQIVND (reference sequence). The CDR3 loop is CASSDPSGQGVPYEQYF. The CDR3 nucleotides read TGTGCCAGTAGTGATCCGTCGGGACAGGGGGTCCCCTACGAGCAGTACTTC.

The rearrangement uses TRBV19 and TRBJ2-5; 8 positions match TRBD2. After removal of 3 bases from V and 4 bases from J, the junction contained 7 bases not matched to a gene. The CDR3 is made up of 15 amino acids. Germline CDR1 reads LNHDA; CDR2 reads SQIVND (reference sequence). Here the CDR3 reads CASSIVRGAGETQYF. In DNA, the CDR3 is TGTGCCAGTAGTATTGTGCGGGGGGCGGGAGAGACCCAGTACTTC.

V usage is TRBV3-1 (or the pseudogene TRBV3-2) and J usage is TRBJ2-1; D is unclear. The CDR3 sequence is 13 residues long. CDR1 is LGHDT, CDR2 YNNKEL, per germline (reference sequence). V dropped 6 bases and J dropped 0 bases, with 6 bases sitting between them. CDR3 loop: CASRSVSYNEQFF. CDR3 DNA: TGTGCCAGCAGGTCAGTCTCCTACAATGAGCAGTTCTTC.

The genes are TRBV19 and TRBJ1-5, with a tentative D call TRBD1 (5 bases). Germline CDR1 and CDR2: LNHDA and SQIVND (reference sequence). V lost 7 bases and J 7 bases, leaving 17 bases between the germline ends. The CDR3 totals 14 residues. The CDR3 DNA sequence: TGTGCCAGTAAGGGAGGGGTCTCTGGCCAGCCCCAGCATTTT. Its protein product is CASKGGVSGQPQHF. The full variable domain, its missing parts supplied by reference TRBV19 and TRBJ1-5, is DGGITQSPKYLFRKEGQNVTLSCEQNLNHDAMYWYRQDPGQGLRLIYYSQIVNDFQKGDIAEGYSVSREKKESFPLTVTSAQKNPTAFYLCASKGGVSGQPQHFGDGTRLSIL.

V and J are TRBV19 and TRBJ2-7; D is possibly TRBD1 (6 bases). Germline V gives CDR1 LNHDA, CDR2 SQIVND (reference sequence). CDR3 length: 13 amino acids. V was cut by 4 bases and J by 3 bases, with 10 bases left in between. The CDR3 is CASSTLDSYEQYF. The CDR3 nucleotides read TGTGCCAGTAGTACCCTGGACAGCTACGAGCAGTACTTC.

The chain couples TRBV5-1 to TRBJ2-7; possibly TRBD2 for D (6 bases). Trimming stripped 2 bases from V and 0 bases from J, with 9 bases between. The CDR3 length is 14 residues. Germline V gives CDR1 SGHRS, CDR2 YFSETQ. CDR3 DNA sequence: TGCGCCAGCAGCTTTGGCGGGGACTCCTACGAGCAGTACTTC. Its translation: CASSFGGDSYEQYF.

This clone was seen just once. Here the CDR3 DNA reads TGTGCCAGCGCGCAGGGGAGCTCTGGGGCCAACGTCCTGACTTTC. Protein product: CASAQGSSGANVLTF. The chain combines TRBV9 with TRBJ2-6, with D possibly TRBD1 on 6 matching bases. The germline CDR1 and CDR2 sequences are SGDLS and YYNGEE. V was pared by 7 bases and J by 0 bases, with 11 bases between. The CDR3 sequence is 15 residues long.